This T cell receptor (beta chain) was recorded in a study of OX40 agonist ivuxolimab in advanced cancers. Regarding the research as a whole: Ivuxolimab was an agonistic, fully human IgG2 monoclonal antibody directed against OX40 (CD134), a costimulatory receptor. Intravenous ivuxolimab was administered to patients every 2 weeks at six dose levels: 0.01, 0.1, 0.3, 1.5, 3 and 10 mg/kg. Among the roughly 52 dose-escalation patients, around 20 had hepatocellular carcinoma, about 15 melanoma, 9 renal cell carcinoma and 9 head and neck cancer. In the dose-escalation cohort, roughly 80% of patients were male, and the mean age was about 55 years, with a range of about 23 to 85. Patients were allowed to have had prior anti-PD-1, anti-PD-L1 or anti-CTLA-4 therapy, and approximately 40% of the dose-escalation patients had been treated with checkpoint inhibitors. Partial responses occurred in three dose-escalation patients: two with cutaneous melanoma and one with hepatocellular carcinoma. Peripheral TCRbeta sequencing aimed to test whether ivuxolimab altered TCR sequence diversity and caused clonal T-cell expansion. The paper reports the monotherapy dose-escalation portion (N ≈ 52 patients) of the phase I ivuxolimab trial. Broader findings and caveats from the paper: Antigen specificity was not determined for the clonally expanded peripheral T cells. Low levels of normalized T-cell clonal expansion were also seen in some patients who did not respond. Clonal expansion of both CD4+ and CD8+ blood T cells was observed from baseline to week 6 at doses 0.1 to 3.0 mg/kg. After ivuxolimab, more expanded clones were found on average in CD8+ T cells than in CD4+ T cells. In the 0.1-3.0 mg/kg groups, partial responders were among the patients with the lowest normalized peripheral clonal expansion, particularly in CD8+ T cells.

The trial excluded patients who had a history of autoimmune disease or who were on systemic immunosuppression. In every dose cohort, peripheral blood was drawn for TCR sequencing at baseline, cycle 4 day 1, and cycle 7 day 1. Samples came from an open-label, multicenter, first-in-human phase I dose-escalation trial of ivuxolimab. The trial enrolled adults with locally advanced or metastatic head and neck squamous cell, hepatocellular, melanoma or renal cell carcinoma. CD4+ and CD8+ T cells were sorted separately from peripheral blood before TCR sequencing. As encoded in the germline V gene, CDR1 is WSHSY while CDR2 is SAAADI. V is cut back by 8 bases and J by 7 bases, with 10 bases in the junction unmatched. Reading from cysteine to phenylalanine, the CDR3 counts 14 amino acids. This entry keeps only the CDR3 DNA: 42 bases, framed from base 1. Genomic DNA was extracted from sorted cells for sequencing of the TCRbeta CDR3 region. The immunoSEQ Assay was used to sequence the TCRbeta CDR3 regions. As stored in TCRdb, this immuneACCESS dataset retains in-frame rearrangements with V and J assigned. A fraction of the clones does not appear; measured against another copy, unresolved V genes explain less than half of the discrepancy, and the remainder lacks a known reason. The sample has over 20,000 clones on record, more than 70% of them singletons. The ten biggest clones cover around 34% of the sample.

A remark on this clone: The specificity of this receptor is unknown. No qualities accompany the bases; no much larger clone lies one base away.

The clonotype was recovered from an adult with an advanced solid tumor such as melanoma, head and neck, liver or kidney cancer. The rearrangement joined TRBV10-2 to TRBJ2-7, and 11 junctional nucleotides match TRBD2. The specimen comprised CD4+ or CD8+ T cells sorted from blood, sampled in a trial of the OX40 agonist ivuxolimab. The DNA reads TGCGCCAGCCAGATAGCGGGAGGGCCAAATGAGCAGTACTTC. This translates into CASQIAGGPNEQYF.